The 17 T cell receptor beta chains in this list originate from one sample, sequenced in a study of cytomegalovirus exposure and HLA in healthy donors. PCR primers comprised 60 Vbeta and 13 Jbeta primers. The method was immunoSEQ multiplex PCR; TCRdb's version includes in-frame clones alone and lacks a portion of them. The table shows 75,000 to 100,000 clones, with about four fifths occurring only once. The specimen sequenced was PBMCs. The receptor set was obtained from a man in his forties or fifties in good health and CMV-seropositive.

This chain uses TRBV5-1 with TRBJ2-7; a possible D gene is TRBD1 (5 bases). Germline CDR1 is SGHRS and CDR2 is YFSETQ. CDR3 size: 12 residues. Trimming shortened V by 1 base and J by 5 bases, and 7 bases separated the two germline ends. CDR3 amino acids: CASSLPGNEQYF. The CDR3 DNA reads as TGCGCCAGCAGCTTGCCAGGGAACGAGCAGTACTTC.

The chain combines TRBV6-1 with TRBJ2-7; 8 positions agree with TRBD1. V trimming: 8 bases; J trimming: 2 bases; junction bases outside the gene matches: 11. Germline V gene lookup returns CDR1 MNHNS and CDR2 SASEGT. The CDR3 has 15 residues. For the CDR3, the DNA is TGTGCCAGCGGGGGACAGGCGAGACGTACCTACGAGCAGTACTTC. Residues: CASGGQARRTYEQYF.

The rearrangement joins TRBV6-1 to TRBJ2-2; 7 positions agree with TRBD1. Germline-derived CDR1 and CDR2 are MNHNS and SASEGT. V dropped 7 bases and J dropped 4; count of bases not matched to a gene: 9. This CDR3 is 15 amino acids long. DNA of the CDR3: TGTGCCAGCACCAAAGAGGGACAGATCACCGGGGAGCTGTTTTTT. Residues: CASTKEGQITGELFF.

This rearrangement joins TRBV5-1 to TRBJ1-6; 9 bases agree with TRBD1. Germline assignment: CDR1 SGHRS and CDR2 YFSETQ. V lost 4 bases and J lost 8; bases outside the gene matches: 13. The CDR3 runs to 17 residues. The DNA of the CDR3 is TGCGCCAGCAGCAACCCACCCGGACAGGGGTTTGATTCACCCCTCCACTTT. Translated: CASSNPPGQGFDSPLHF.

V usage is TRBV2 and J usage is TRBJ2-5; D gene unclear. In germline, CDR1 is SNHLY, CDR2 FYNNEI. The CDR3 is 15 amino acids. With 1 base removed from V and 5 bases from J, the gap between germline ends came to 14 bases. CDR3 protein: CASSEVMRPRETQYF. The CDR3 nucleotides read TGTGCCAGCAGTGAAGTAATGCGTCCCCGGGAGACCCAGTACTTC.

The rearrangement joins TRBV6-4 to TRBJ1-1; the match to TRBD1 covers 9 bases. Per the germline V gene, CDR1 is MRHNA and CDR2 is SNTAGT. V trimming: 6 bases; J trimming: 1 base; junction bases outside the gene matches: 3. The CDR3 length is 14 residues. The CDR3 loop reads CASRGQGWNTEAFF. In DNA, the CDR3 is TGTGCCAGCAGGGGACAGGGCTGGAACACTGAAGCTTTCTTT.

This chain links TRBV6-1 with TRBJ1-2; D remains ambiguous. The V gene's germline CDR1 is MNHNS and CDR2 SASEGT. CDR3 length: 14 amino acids. V was cut by 2 bases and J by 4 bases, with 11 bases left in between. In DNA form, the CDR3 reads TGTGCCAGCAGTGAAACTCCCAAGCCCTATGGCTACACCTTC. Encoded protein: CASSETPKPYGYTF.

The chain couples TRBV4-1 to TRBJ2-7, with a weak D call TRBD2 (5 bases). Germline CDR1 and CDR2: MGHRA and YSYEKL. V lost 1 base, J lost 4 bases, and 14 bases lay in between. The CDR3 has 15 residues. The CDR3 sequence is CASSQADGNRYEQYF. CDR3 sequence (DNA): TGCGCCAGCAGCCAAGCGGACGGGAATAGGTACGAGCAGTACTTC.

To note about this clone: Additional DNA sequences in this sample encode the identical CDR3. The chain carries TRBV6-1 and TRBJ2-5; weak D call: TRBD1 (5 bases). This CDR3 is built from 13 residues. Trimming stripped 2 bases from V and 2 bases from J, with 6 bases between. Germline loops: CDR1 MNHNS, CDR2 SASEGT. The CDR3 protein is CASSERGQETQYF. Written as DNA, the CDR3 is TGTGCCAGCAGTGAAAGGGGTCAAGAGACCCAGTACTTC.

The rearrangement joins TRBV15 to TRBJ1-2, with D tentatively TRBD1 (6 bases). The CDR3 contains 14 residues. Germline CDR1 is LNHNV and CDR2 is YYDKDF (reference sequence). V was trimmed by 4 bases and J by 4 bases, leaving 13 bases between them. The CDR3 DNA is TGTGCCACCAGCACCAGCAGGGGACCCTATGGCTACACCTTC. This gives the protein CATSTSRGPYGYTF.

This chain joins TRBV19 and TRBJ2-7; D gene ambiguous. Germline V gene data show CDR1 as LNHDA and CDR2 as SQIVND (reference sequence). Trimming removed 3 bases at V and 6 bases at J, with 6 bases between. This CDR3 contains 11 residues. The CDR3 is CASSMNSEQYF. The CDR3 bases are TGTGCCAGTAGTATGAACAGCGAGCAGTACTTC. The entire variable domain, with the rest obtained from reference TRBV19 and TRBJ2-7, is as follows: DGGITQSPKYLFRKEGQNVTLSCEQNLNHDAMYWYRQDPGQGLRLIYYSQIVNDFQKGDIAEGYSVSREKKESFPLTVTSAQKNPTAFYLCASSMNSEQYFGPGTRLTVT.

The chain couples TRBV27 to TRBJ1-3; 10 bases are a match to TRBD1. V dropped 6 bases and J dropped 4; count of bases not matched to a gene: 6. This CDR3 is 15 amino acids long. Germline CDR1 is MNHEY and CDR2 is SMNVEV (reference sequence). The chain's CDR3 is CASSRRQGAGNTIYF. In DNA form, the CDR3 reads TGTGCCAGCAGCCGGAGACAGGGGGCCGGAAACACCATATATTTT.

This clone was picked up a small number of times. The chain is built from TRBV6-1 and TRBJ2-7, with 8 bases matching TRBD2. Germline V lookup: CDR1 MNHNS, CDR2 SASEGT. V gave up 7 bases and J gave up 2 bases; unmatched junction bases: 7. The CDR3 is 14 amino acids. CDR3 protein: CASKFSGAPYEQYF. The CDR3, as DNA: TGTGCCAGCAAGTTTAGCGGGGCCCCCTACGAGCAGTACTTC.

This chain links TRBV6-5 with TRBJ1-2; the D gene is possibly TRBD1 (5 bases). This CDR3 contains 14 residues. V dropped 6 bases and J dropped 3 bases, with 14 bases sitting between them. Germline CDR1 reads MNHEY; CDR2 reads SVGAGI. CDR3 sequence (DNA): TGTGCCAGCAGCCCAATTCTGACAGACTATGGCTACACCTTC. It yields the protein CASSPILTDYGYTF.

This rearrangement joins TRBV9 to TRBJ2-1; D unclear. The germline V gene encodes CDR1 SGDLS and CDR2 YYNGEE. The CDR3 has 17 residues. Trimming took 4 bases from V and 8 from J, leaving 25 bases between them. The chain's CDR3 is CASSMTAQGVSFYEQFF. Here the CDR3 DNA reads TGTGCCAGCAGCATGACCGCACAAGGAGTTTCGTTCTATGAGCAGTTCTTC.

The chain uses TRBV30 and TRBJ2-7, with D possibly matching TRBD2 (7 bases). The CDR3 contains 13 residues. The V gene lost 4 bases and the J gene lost 7 bases, with 17 bases spanning the gap. Germline V gives CDR1 GTSNPN, CDR2 SVGIG (reference sequence). The chain's CDR3 is CAWNHGGPLEQYF. CDR3 bases: TGTGCCTGGAATCACGGGGGGCCTCTTGAGCAGTACTTC.

CDR3 in DNA: TGTGCCAGTAATCATCCGCGGGACACTGAAGCTTTCTTT. Its protein is CASNHPRDTEAFF. This chain uses TRBV19 with TRBJ1-1; D is ambiguous. The CDR3 is 13 residues long. The germline gives CDR1 LNHDA, CDR2 SQIVND (reference sequence). Trimming removed 7 bases at V and 3 bases at J, with 12 bases between.